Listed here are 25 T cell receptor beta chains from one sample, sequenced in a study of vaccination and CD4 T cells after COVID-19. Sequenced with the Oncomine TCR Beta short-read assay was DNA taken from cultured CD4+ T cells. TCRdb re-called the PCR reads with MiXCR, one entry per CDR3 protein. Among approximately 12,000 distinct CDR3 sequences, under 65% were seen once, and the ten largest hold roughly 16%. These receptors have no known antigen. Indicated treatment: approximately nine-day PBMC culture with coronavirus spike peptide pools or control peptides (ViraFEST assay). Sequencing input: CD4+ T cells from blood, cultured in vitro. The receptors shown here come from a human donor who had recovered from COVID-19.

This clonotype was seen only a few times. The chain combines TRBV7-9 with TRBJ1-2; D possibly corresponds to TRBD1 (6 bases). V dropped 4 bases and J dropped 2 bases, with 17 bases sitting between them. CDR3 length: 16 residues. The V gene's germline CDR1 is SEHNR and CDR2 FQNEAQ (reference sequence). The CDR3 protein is CASSWGGETGNYGYTF. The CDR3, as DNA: TGTGCCAGCAGCTGGGGGGGGGAGACAGGAAACTATGGCTACACCTTC.

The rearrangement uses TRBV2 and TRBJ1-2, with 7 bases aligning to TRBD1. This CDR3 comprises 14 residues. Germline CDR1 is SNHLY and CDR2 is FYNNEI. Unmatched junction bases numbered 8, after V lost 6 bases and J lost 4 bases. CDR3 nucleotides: TGTGCCAGCAGAGCCGGGACAGCTTTCTATGGCTACACCTTC. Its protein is CASRAGTAFYGYTF.

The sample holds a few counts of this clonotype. CDR3: CASSQDPYRVSSGANVLTF. CDR3 bases: TGCGCCAGCAGCCAAGATCCCTACAGGGTGAGCTCTGGGGCCAACGTCCTGACTTTC. This rearrangement joins TRBV4-1 to TRBJ2-6; a weak D match, TRBD1 (6 bases). In germline, CDR1 is MGHRA, CDR2 YSYEKL. The V and J ends lost 0 bases and 0 bases respectively, with 15 bases between them. The CDR3 sequence is 19 residues long.

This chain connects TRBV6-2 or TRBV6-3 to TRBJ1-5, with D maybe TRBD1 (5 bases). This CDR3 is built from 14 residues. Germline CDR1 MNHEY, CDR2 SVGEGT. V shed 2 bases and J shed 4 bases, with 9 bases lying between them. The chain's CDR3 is CASSYPGGNQPQHF. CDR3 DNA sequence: TGTGCCAGCAGTTACCCTGGGGGGAATCAGCCCCAGCATTTT.

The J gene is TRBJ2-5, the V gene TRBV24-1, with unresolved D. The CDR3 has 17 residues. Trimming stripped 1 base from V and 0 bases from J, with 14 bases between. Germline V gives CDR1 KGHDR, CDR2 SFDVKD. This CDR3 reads CATSDFLTSDNQETQYF. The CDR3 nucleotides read TGTGCCACCAGTGATTTCCTTACGTCTGACAACCAAGAGACCCAGTACTTC.

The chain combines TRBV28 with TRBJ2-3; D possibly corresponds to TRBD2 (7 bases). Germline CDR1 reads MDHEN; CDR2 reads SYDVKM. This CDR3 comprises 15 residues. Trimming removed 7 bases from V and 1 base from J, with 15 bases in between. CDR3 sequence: CASTNGGQGTDTQYF. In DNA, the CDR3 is TGTGCCAGCACAAACGGGGGGCAGGGCACAGATACGCAGTATTTT.

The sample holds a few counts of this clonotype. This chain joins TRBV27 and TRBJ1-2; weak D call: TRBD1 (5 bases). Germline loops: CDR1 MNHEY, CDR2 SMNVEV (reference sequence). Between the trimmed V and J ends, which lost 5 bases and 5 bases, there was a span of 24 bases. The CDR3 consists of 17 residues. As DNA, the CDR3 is TGTGCCAGCAGTGCGATCGATGGGAAGCCGGGGGAATATGGCTACACCTTC. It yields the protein CASSAIDGKPGEYGYTF.

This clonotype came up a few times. The CDR3 region is CASTVSTSGRMMYEQYF. CDR3 sequence (DNA): TGTGCCAGCACAGTTTCCACTAGCGGGAGAATGATGTACGAGCAGTACTTC. The rearrangement joins TRBV7-2 to TRBJ2-7, with 11 bases fitting TRBD2. Trimming at V came to 7 bases and at J to 4 bases, leaving 15 bases not matched to a gene. The CDR3 has 17 residues. CDR1 and CDR2 (germline): SGHTA, FQGNSA.

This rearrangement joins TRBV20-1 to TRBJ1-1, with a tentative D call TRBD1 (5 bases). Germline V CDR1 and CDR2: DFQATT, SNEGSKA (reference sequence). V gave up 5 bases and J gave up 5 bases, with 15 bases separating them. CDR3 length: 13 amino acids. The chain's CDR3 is CSAYRTEWTEAFF. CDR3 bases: TGCAGTGCTTACAGGACCGAATGGACTGAAGCTTTCTTT.

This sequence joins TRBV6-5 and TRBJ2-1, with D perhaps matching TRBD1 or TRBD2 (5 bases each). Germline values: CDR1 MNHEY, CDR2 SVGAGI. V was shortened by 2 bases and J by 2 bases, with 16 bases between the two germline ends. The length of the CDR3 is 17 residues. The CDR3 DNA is TGTGCCAGCAGTTACGGAGGTGGGGACCCAACCTACAATGAGCAGTTCTTC. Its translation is CASSYGGGDPTYNEQFF.

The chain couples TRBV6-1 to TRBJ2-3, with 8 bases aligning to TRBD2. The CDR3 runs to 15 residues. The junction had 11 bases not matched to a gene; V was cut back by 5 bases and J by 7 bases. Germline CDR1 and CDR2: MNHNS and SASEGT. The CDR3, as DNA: TGTGCCAGCAGTAACCCACGGGGGGGCAGGAATACGCAGTATTTT. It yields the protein CASSNPRGGRNTQYF.

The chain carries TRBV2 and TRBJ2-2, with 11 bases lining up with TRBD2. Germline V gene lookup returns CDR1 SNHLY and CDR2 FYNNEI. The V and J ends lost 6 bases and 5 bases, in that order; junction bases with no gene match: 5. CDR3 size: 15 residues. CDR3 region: CASRSTSGNTGELFF. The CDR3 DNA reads TGTGCCAGCAGATCGACTAGCGGGAATACCGGGGAGCTGTTTTTT. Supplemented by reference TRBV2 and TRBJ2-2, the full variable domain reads EPEVTQTPSHQVTQMGQEVILRCVPISNHLYFYWYRQILGQKVEFLVSFYNNEISEKSEIFDDQFSVERPDGSNFTLKIRSTKLEDSAMYFCASRSTSGNTGELFFGEGSRLTVL.

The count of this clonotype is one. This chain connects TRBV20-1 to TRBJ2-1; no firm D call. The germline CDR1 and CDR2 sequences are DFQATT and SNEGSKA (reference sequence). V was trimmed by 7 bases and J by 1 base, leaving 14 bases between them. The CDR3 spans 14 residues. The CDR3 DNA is TGCAGTGGGTTATCTACAAGGTCCTACAATGAGCAGTTCTTC. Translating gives CSGLSTRSYNEQFF.

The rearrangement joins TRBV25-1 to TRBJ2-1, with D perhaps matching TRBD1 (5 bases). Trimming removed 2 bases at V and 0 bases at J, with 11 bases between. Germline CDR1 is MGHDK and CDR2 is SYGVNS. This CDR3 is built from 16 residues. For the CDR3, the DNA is TGTGCCAGCAGTGAAGGGTCGACAGTCTCCTACAATGAGCAGTTCTTC. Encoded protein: CASSEGSTVSYNEQFF.

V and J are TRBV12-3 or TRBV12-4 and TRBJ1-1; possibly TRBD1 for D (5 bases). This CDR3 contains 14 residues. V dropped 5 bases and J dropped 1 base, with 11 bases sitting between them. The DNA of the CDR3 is TGTGCCAGCAGTCCCCGGGGGGGGAACACTGAAGCTTTCTTT. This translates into CASSPRGGNTEAFF.

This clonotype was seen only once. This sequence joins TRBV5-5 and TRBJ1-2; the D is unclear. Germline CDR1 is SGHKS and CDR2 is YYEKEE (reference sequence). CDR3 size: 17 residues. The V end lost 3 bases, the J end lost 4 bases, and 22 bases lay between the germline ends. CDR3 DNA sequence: TGTGCCAGCAGCTGGAGGCGTAATCGTGACATTCCCTATGGCTACACCTTC. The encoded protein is CASSWRRNRDIPYGYTF.

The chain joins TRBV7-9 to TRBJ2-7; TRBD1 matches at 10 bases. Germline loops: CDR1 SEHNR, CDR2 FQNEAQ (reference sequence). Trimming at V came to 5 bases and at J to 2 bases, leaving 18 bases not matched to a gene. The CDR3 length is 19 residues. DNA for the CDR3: TGTGCCAGCAGCCCGGGACAGGGGACACGTACTAGTCTAACCTACGAGCAGTACTTC. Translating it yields CASSPGQGTRTSLTYEQYF.

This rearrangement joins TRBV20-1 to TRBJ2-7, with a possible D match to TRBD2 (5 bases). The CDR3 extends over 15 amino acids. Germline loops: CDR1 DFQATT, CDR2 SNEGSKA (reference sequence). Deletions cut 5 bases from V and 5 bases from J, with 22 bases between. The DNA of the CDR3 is TGCAGTGCTGTCAAAGCCGGGATGAGTAGAGACGAGCAGTACTTC. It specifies CSAVKAGMSRDEQYF.

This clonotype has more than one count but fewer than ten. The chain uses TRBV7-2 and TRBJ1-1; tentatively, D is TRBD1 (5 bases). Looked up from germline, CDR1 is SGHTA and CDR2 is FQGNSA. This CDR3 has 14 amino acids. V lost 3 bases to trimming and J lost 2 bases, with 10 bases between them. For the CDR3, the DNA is TGTGCCAGCAGCTTGGGACGAAGTAACACTGAAGCTTTCTTT. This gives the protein CASSLGRSNTEAFF.

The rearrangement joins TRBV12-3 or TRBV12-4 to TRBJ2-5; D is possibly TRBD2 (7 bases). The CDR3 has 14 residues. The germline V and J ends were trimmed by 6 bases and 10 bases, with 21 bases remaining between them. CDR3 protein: CASRGGGILRDQYF. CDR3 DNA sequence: TGTGCCAGCAGAGGGGGGGGGATTTTAAGAGACCAGTACTTC.

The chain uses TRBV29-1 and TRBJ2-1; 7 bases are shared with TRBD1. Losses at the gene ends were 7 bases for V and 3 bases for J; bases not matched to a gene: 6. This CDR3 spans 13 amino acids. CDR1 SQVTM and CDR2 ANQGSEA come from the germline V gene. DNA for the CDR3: TGCAGCGCGGGACAGACAATCTACAATGAGCAGTTCTTC. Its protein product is CSAGQTIYNEQFF.

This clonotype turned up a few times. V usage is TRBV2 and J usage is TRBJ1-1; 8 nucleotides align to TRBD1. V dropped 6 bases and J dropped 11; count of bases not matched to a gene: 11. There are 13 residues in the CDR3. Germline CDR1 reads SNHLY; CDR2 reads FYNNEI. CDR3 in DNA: TGTGCCAGCAGCGGACAGGGAGGCGAAACGGCTTTCTTT. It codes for CASSGQGGETAFF.

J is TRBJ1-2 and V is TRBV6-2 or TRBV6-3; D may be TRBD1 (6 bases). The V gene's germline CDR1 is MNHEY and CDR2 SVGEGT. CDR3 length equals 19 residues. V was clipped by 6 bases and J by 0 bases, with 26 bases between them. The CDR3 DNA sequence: TGTGCCAGCAGGCAACAGACAGGCCGTCCAGGAATTGCTAACTATGGCTACACCTTC. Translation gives CASRQQTGRPGIANYGYTF.

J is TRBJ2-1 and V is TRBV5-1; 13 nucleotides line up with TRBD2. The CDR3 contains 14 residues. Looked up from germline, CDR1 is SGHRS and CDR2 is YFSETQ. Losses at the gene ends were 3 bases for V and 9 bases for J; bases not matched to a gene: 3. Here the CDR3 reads CASSSGLAGVEQFF. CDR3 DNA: TGCGCCAGCAGCTCCGGACTAGCGGGAGTTGAGCAGTTCTTC.

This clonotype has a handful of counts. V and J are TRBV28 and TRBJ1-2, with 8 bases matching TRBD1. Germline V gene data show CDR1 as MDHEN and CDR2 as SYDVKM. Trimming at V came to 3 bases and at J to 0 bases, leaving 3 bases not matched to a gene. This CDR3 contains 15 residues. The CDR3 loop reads CASSLQGAPNYGYTF. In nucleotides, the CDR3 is TGTGCCAGCAGTTTGCAGGGGGCCCCTAACTATGGCTACACCTTC.